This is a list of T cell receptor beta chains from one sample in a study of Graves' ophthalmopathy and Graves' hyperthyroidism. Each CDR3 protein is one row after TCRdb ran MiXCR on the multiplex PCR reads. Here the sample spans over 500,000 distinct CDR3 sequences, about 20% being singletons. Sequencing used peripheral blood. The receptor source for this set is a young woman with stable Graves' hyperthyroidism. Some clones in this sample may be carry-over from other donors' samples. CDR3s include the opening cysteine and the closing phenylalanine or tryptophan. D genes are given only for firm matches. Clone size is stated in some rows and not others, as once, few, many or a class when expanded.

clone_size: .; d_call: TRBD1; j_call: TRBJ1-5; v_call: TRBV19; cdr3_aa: CASSPGQSIWNFQPQHF; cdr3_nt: TGTGCCAGTAGTCCGGGACAGTCGATTTGGAACTTTCAGCCCCAGCATTTT
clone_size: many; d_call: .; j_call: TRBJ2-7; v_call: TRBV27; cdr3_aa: CASSFHSPGTPSYEQYF; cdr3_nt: TGTGCCAGCAGTTTTCATTCGCCTGGGACACCCTCCTACGAGCAGTACTTC
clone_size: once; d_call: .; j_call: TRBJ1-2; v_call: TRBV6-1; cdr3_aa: CASTETPNYGYTF; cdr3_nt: TGTGCCAGCACCGAGACACCAAACTATGGCTACACCTTC
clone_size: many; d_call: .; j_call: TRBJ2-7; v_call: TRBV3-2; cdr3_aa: CASSPAGGSYEQYF; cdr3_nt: TGTGCCAGCAGCCCAGCCGGCGGGAGCTACGAGCAGTACTTC
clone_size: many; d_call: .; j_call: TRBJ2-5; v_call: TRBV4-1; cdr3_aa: CASSQFGSQGSETQYF; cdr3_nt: TGCGCCAGCAGCCAATTCGGGTCGCAGGGGTCCGAGACCCAGTACTTC
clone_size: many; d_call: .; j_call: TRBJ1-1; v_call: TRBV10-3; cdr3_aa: CAISEIGLRGTEAFF; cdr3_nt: TGTGCCATCAGTGAAATTGGACTGAGGGGTACTGAAGCTTTCTTT
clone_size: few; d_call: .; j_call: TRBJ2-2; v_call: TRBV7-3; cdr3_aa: CASREGSNTGELFF; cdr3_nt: TGTGCCAGCAGGGAGGGTTCAAACACCGGGGAGCTGTTTTTT
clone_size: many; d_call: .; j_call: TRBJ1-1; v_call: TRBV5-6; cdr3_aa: CASSLASTAEAFF; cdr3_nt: TGTGCCAGCAGCTTGGCCTCGACAGCTGAAGCTTTCTTT
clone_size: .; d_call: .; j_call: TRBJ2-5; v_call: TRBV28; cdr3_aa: CASSSRAQGGGSETQYF; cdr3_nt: TGTGCCAGCAGTTCCCGAGCACAGGGGGGGGGGTCGGAGACCCAGTACTTC
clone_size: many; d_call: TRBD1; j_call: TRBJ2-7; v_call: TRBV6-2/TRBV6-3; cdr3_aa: CASTLNAGGFEQYF; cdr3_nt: TGTGCCAGCACCTTAAACGCAGGGGGCTTCGAGCAGTACTTC
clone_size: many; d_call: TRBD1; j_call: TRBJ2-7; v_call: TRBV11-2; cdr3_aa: CASSKTSTGDSYEQYF; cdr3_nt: TGTGCCAGCAGCAAGACCTCGACAGGGGACTCCTACGAGCAGTACTTC
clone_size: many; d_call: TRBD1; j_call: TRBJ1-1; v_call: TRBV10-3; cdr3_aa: CAIGDSMNTEAFF; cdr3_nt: TGTGCCATCGGGGACAGCATGAACACTGAAGCTTTCTTT
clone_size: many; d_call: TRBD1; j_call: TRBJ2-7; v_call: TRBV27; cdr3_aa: CASSSWTGDYEQYF; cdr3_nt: TGTGCCAGCAGTTCCTGGACAGGAGACTACGAGCAGTACTTC
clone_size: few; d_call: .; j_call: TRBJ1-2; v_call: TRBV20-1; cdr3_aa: CSAWTATPTF; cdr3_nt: TGCAGTGCTTGGACAGCCACCCCCACCTTC